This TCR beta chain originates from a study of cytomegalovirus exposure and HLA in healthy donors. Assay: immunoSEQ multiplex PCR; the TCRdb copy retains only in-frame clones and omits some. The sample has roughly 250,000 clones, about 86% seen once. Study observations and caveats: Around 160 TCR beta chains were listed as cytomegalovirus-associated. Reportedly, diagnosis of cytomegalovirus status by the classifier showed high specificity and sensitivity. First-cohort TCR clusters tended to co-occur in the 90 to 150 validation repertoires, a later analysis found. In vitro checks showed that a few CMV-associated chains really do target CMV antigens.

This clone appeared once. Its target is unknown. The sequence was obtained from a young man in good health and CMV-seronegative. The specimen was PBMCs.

CDR3 in amino acids: CASREQGAGGYTF. The CDR3 DNA follows: TGTGCCAGCAGGGAACAGGGGGCAGGGGGCTACACCTTC. This chain connects TRBV6-6 to TRBJ1-2; 9 positions match TRBD1. Per the germline V gene, CDR1 is MNHNY and CDR2 is SVGAGI (reference sequence). Trimming removed 6 bases from V and 8 bases from J; junction bases left unmatched: 7. The CDR3 loop spans 13 amino acids.